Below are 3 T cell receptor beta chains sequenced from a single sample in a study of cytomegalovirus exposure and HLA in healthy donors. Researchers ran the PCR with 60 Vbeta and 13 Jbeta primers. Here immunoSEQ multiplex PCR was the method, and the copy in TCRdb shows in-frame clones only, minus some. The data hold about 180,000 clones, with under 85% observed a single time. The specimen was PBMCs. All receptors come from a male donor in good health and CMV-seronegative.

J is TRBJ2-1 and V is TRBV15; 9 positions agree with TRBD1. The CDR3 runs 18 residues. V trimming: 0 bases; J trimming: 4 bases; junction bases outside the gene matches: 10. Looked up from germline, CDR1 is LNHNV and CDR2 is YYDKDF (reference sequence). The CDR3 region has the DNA TGTGCCACCAGCAGAGAACTTATTCGGACAGGGGCTTACAATGAGCAGTTCTTC. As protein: CATSRELIRTGAYNEQFF.

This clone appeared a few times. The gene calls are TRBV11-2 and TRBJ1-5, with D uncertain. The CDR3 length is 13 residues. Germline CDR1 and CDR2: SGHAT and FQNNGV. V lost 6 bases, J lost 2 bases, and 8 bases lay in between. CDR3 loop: CASSAGGNQPQHF. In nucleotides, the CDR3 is TGTGCCAGCAGTGCCGGTGGCAATCAGCCCCAGCATTTT. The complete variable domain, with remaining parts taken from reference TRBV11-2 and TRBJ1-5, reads EAGVAQSPRYKIIEKRQSVAFWCNPISGHATLYWYQQILGQGPKLLIQFQNNGVVDDSQLPKDRFSAERLKGVDSTLKIQPAKLEDSAVYLCASSAGGNQPQHFGDGTRLSIL.

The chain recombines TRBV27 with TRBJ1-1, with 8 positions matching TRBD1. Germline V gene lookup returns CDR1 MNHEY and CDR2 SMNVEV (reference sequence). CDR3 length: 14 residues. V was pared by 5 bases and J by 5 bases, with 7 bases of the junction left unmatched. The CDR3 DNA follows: TGTGCCAGCAGTACCTGGACAGGGAGGACTGAAGCTTTCTTT. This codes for CASSTWTGRTEAFF.